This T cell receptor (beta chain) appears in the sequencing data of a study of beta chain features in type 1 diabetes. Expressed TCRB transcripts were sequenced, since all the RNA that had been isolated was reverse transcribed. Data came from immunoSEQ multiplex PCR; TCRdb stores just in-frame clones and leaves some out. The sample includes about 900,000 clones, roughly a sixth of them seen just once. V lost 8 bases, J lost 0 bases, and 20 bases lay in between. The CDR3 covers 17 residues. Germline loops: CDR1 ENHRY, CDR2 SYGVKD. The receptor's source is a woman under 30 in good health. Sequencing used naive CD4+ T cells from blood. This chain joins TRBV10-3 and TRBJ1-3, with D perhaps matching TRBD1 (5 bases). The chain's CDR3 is CAIQGGLGVDSGNTIYF. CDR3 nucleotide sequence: TGTGCCATCCAGGGAGGACTGGGCGTAGACTCTGGAAACACCATATATTTT.